This TCR beta chain was observed in a study of shared clonotypes between healthy human individuals. Clones were read by immunoSEQ multiplex PCR, and TCRdb kept only the in-frame ones, dropping some. Of over 850,000 clones in the sample, around three quarters were seen once. It was into CD45RA+ naive and CD45RA-negative memory subsets that the CD4+ cells were split. Points on this clone: The antigen remains undetermined.

V gave up 6 bases and J gave up 9 bases; unmatched junction bases: 4. The germline CDR1 and CDR2 sequences are MDHEN and SYDVKM. The CDR3 is 12 residues long. Whole-study results and caveats: Among the subsets, naive ones generally showed larger estimated richness than memory ones.

This receptor was identified in a man aged 18 to 29 in good health. Some clones in this sample may be carry-over from other donors' samples. The V and J genes are TRBV28 and TRBJ2-1, with 8 nucleotides matching TRBD1. The sequenced material came from memory CD4+ T cells from PBMCs. Subset in this sample: CD45RA-negative fraction. The CDR3 DNA reads TGTGCCAGCAGCTCGACAGGGGTTGAGCAGTTCTTC. Its translation is CASSSTGVEQFF.